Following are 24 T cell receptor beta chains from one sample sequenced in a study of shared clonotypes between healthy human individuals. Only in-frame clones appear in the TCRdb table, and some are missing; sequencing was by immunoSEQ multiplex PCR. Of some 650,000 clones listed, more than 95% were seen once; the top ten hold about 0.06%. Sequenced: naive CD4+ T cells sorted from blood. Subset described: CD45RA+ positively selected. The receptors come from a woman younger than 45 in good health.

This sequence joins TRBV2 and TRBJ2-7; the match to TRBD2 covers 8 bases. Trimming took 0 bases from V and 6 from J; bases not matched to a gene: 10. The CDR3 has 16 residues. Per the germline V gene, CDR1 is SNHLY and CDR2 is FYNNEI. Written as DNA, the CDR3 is TGTGCCAGCAGTGAAGCATACCGAGCGGGAGAAGGCGAGCAGTACTTC. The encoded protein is CASSEAYRAGEGEQYF.

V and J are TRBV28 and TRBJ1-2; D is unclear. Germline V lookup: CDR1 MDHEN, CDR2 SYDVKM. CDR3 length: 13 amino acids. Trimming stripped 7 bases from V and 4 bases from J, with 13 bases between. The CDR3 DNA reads TGTGCCAGCACCCCATCCCGACGCTATGGCTACACCTTC. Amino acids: CASTPSRRYGYTF.

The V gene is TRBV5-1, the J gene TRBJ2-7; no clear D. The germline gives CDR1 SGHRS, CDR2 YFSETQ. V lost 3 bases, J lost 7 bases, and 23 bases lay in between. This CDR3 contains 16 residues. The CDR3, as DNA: TGCGCCAGCAGCTCCCAGGCCCGTAACCCTAACCGGGAGCAGTACTTC. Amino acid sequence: CASSSQARNPNREQYF. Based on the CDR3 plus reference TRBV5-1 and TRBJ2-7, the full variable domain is KAGVTQTPRYLIKTRGQQVTLSCSPISGHRSVSWYQQTPGQGLQFLFEYFSETQRNKGNFPGRFSGRQFSNSRSEMNVSTLELGDSALYLCASSSQARNPNREQYFGPGTRLTVT.

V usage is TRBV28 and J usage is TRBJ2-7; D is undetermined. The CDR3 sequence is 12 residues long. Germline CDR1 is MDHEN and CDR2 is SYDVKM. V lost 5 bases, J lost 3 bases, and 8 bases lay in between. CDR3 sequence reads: CASSTTHYEQYF. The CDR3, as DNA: TGTGCCAGCAGTACCACCCACTACGAGCAGTACTTC.

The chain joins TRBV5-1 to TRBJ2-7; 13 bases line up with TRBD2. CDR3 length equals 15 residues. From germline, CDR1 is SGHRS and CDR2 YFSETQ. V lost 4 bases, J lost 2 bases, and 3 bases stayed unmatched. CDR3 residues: CASSVTSGGAYEQYF. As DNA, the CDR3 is TGCGCCAGCAGCGTAACTAGCGGGGGGGCCTACGAGCAGTACTTC. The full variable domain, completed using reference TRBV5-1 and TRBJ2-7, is KAGVTQTPRYLIKTRGQQVTLSCSPISGHRSVSWYQQTPGQGLQFLFEYFSETQRNKGNFPGRFSGRQFSNSRSEMNVSTLELGDSALYLCASSVTSGGAYEQYFGPGTRLTVT.

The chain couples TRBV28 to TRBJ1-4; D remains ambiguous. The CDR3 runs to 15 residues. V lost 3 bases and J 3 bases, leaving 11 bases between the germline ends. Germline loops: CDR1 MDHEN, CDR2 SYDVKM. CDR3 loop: CASSFIGEANEKLFF. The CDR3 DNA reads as TGTGCCAGCAGTTTTATCGGGGAGGCTAATGAAAAACTGTTTTTT.

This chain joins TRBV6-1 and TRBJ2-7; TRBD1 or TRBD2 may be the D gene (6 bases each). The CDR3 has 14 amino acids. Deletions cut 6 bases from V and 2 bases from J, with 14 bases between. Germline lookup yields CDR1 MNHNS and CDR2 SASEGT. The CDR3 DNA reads TGTGCCAGCAGAGGGTGGGGGGCGGCCTACGAGCAGTACTTC. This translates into CASRGWGAAYEQYF.

CDR3 in amino acids: CASSTGGADTQYF. The CDR3 region has the DNA TGTGCCAGCAGTACAGGGGGCGCAGATACGCAGTATTTT. V is TRBV27 and J is TRBJ2-3; TRBD1 matches at 9 bases. Germline loops: CDR1 MNHEY, CDR2 SMNVEV (reference sequence). The CDR3 covers 13 residues. After removal of 5 bases from V and 4 bases from J, the junction contained 1 base not matched to a gene.

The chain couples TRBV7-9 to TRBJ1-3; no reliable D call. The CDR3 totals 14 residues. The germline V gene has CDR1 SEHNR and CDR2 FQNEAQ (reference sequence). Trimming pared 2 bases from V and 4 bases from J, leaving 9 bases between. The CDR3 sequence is CASSLNLLGNTIYF. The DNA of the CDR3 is TGTGCCAGCAGCTTAAACTTGCTCGGAAACACCATATATTTT. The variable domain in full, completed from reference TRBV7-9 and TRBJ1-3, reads DTGVSQNPRHKITKRGQNVTFRCDPISEHNRLYWYRQTLGQGPEFLTYFQNEAQLEKSRLLSDRFSAERPKGSFSTLEIQRTEQGDSAMYLCASSLNLLGNTIYFGEGSWLTVV.

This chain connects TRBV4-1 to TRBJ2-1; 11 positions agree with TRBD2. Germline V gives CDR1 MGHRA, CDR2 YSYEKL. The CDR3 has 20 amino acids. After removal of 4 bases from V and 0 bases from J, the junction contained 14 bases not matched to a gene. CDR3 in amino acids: CASSLTLAGGPGRSYNEQFF. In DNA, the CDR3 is TGCGCCAGCAGCCTTACTTTAGCGGGAGGGCCGGGTCGCTCCTACAATGAGCAGTTCTTC.

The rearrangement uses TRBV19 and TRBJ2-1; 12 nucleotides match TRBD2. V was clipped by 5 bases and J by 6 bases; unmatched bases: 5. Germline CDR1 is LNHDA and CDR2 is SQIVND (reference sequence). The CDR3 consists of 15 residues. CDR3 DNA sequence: TGTGCCAGTAGTCCAACTAGCGGGAGGAGCAATGAGCAGTTCTTC. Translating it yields CASSPTSGRSNEQFF.

In DNA form, the CDR3 reads TGTGCCAGCAGCTCCCAGGGGGCGGCCCAATACAATGAGCAGTTCTTC. Amino acid sequence: CASSSQGAAQYNEQFF. The rearrangement uses TRBV7-7 and TRBJ2-1; TRBD1 matches 8 bases. Losses at the gene ends were 4 bases for V and 4 bases for J; bases not matched to a gene: 9. This CDR3 comprises 16 residues. Germline CDR1 and CDR2: SSHAT and FNYEAQ (reference sequence). Full variable domain (rest looked up from reference TRBV7-7 and TRBJ2-1): GAGVSQSPRYKVTKRGQDVTLRCDPISSHATLYWYQQALGQGPEFLTYFNYEAQPDKSGLPSDRFSAERPEGSISTLTIQRTEQRDSAMYRCASSSQGAAQYNEQFFGPGTRLTVL.

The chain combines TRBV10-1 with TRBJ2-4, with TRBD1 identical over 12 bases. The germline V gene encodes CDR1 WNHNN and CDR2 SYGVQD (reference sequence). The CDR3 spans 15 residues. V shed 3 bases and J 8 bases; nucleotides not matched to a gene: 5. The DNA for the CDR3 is TGCGCCAGCAGTGATCCGGGACAGGGGGCAGACATTCAGTACTTC. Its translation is CASSDPGQGADIQYF.

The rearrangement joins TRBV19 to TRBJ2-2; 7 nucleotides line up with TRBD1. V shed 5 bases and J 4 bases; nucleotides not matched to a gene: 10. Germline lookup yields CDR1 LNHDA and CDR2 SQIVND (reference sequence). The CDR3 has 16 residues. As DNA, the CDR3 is TGTGCCAGTAGTGAACCCGACAGGGTCCCCACCGGGGAGCTGTTTTTT. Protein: CASSEPDRVPTGELFF.

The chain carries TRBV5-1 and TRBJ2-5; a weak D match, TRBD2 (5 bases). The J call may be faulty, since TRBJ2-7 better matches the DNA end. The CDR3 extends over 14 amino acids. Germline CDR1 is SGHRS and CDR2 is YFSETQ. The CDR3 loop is CASRSPGTTYEQYF. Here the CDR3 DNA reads TGCGCCAGCAGAAGCCCGGGAACCACCTACGAGCAGTACTTC.

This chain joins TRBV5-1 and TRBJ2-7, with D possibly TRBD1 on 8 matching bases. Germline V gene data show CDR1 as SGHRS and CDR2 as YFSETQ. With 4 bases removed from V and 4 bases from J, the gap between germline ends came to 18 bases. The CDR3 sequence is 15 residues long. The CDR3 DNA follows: TGCGCCAGCAGCCTCAGGACAGGGAGGGATTACGAGCAGTACTTC. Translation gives CASSLRTGRDYEQYF.

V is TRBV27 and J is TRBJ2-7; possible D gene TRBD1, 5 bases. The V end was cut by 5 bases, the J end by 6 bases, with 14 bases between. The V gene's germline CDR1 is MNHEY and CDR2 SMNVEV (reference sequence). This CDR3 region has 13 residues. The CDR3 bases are TGTGCCAGCAGTGTCCTTCAGGGTGGCGAGCAGTACTTC. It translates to CASSVLQGGEQYF.

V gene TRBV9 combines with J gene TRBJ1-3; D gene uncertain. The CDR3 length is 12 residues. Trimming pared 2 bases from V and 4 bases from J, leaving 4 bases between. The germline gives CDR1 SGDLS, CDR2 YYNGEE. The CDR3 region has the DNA TGTGCCAGCAGCGTCCAGGGAAACACCATATATTTT. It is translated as CASSVQGNTIYF.

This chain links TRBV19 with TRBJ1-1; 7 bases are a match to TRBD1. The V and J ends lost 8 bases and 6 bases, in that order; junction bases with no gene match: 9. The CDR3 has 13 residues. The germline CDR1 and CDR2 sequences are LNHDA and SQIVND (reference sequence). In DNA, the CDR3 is TGTGCCAGTCAAAACAGGGGAGGGGCTGAAGCTTTCTTT. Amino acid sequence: CASQNRGGAEAFF.

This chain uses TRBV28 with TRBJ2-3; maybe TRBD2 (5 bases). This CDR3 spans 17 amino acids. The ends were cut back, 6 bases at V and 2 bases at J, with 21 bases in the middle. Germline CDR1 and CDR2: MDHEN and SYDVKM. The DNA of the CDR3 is TGTGCCAGCAGACCCGGATTTGGAGGAGGCTCCACAGATACGCAGTATTTT. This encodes CASRPGFGGGSTDTQYF.

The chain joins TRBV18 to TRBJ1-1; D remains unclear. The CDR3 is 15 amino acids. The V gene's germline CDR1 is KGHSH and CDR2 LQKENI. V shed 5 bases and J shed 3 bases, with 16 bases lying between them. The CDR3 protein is CASSTDRNRDTEAFF. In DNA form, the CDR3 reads TGTGCCAGCTCAACCGACCGGAACCGGGACACTGAAGCTTTCTTT.

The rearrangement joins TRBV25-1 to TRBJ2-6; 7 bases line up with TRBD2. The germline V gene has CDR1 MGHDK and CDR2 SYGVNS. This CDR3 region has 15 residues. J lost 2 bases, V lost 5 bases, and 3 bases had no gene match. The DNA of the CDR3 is TGTGCCAGCAGTCTACGGGGGGCTGGGGCCAACGTCCTGACTTTC. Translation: CASSLRGAGANVLTF.

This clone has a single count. The CDR3 DNA follows: TGTGCCAGCAGTACCCTTGGGACTAGCACTAATGAGCAGTTCTTC. Translated: CASSTLGTSTNEQFF. The V gene is TRBV6-6, the J gene TRBJ2-1; 9 bases match TRBD2. The V segment lost 5 bases and the J segment 7 bases; nucleotides outside the gene matches: 9. This CDR3 is 15 amino acids long. The germline V gene has CDR1 MNHNY and CDR2 SVGAGI (reference sequence).

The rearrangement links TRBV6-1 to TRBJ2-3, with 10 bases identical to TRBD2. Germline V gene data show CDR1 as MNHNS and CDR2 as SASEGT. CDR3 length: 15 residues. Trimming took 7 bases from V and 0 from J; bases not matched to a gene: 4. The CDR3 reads CASTGGLASTDTQYF. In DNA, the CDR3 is TGTGCCAGCACGGGGGGACTAGCGAGCACAGATACGCAGTATTTT.